This T cell receptor (beta chain) comes out of a study of blood T cell repertoires in COVID-19. At the level of the study: The United States, Italy and Spain supplied acute and convalescent COVID-19 samples. From T cells, B-cell-depleted T cells, or PBMCs came the material, which was cDNA or gDNA.

The Seattle patients, enrolled during active infection, were followed longitudinally. Germline lookup yields CDR1 LNHNV and CDR2 YYDKDF (reference sequence). The CDR3 is made up of 14 amino acids. V was clipped by 1 base and J by 3 bases, with 10 bases between them. Original handling: Reference gene primers were amplified, and this amplification served to estimate nucleated cell counts. Sequenced by immunoSEQ multiplex PCR; TCRdb stores in-frame clones only, minus some. V and J calls and clone size are those listed in that table; D and trimming were worked out from the DNA. Found here are tens of thousands of clones, about 90% of them singletons; the top ten hold more than 20%.

The chain combines TRBV15 with TRBJ2-7; D might be TRBD1 (6 bases). Sequencing was performed on peripheral blood. This sequence was found in a woman aged 80 or older with COVID-19, enrolled during active disease. Here the CDR3 reads CATSRGKGGYEQYF. The CDR3 bases are TGTGCCACCAGCAGAGGAAAAGGGGGCTACGAGCAGTACTTC.